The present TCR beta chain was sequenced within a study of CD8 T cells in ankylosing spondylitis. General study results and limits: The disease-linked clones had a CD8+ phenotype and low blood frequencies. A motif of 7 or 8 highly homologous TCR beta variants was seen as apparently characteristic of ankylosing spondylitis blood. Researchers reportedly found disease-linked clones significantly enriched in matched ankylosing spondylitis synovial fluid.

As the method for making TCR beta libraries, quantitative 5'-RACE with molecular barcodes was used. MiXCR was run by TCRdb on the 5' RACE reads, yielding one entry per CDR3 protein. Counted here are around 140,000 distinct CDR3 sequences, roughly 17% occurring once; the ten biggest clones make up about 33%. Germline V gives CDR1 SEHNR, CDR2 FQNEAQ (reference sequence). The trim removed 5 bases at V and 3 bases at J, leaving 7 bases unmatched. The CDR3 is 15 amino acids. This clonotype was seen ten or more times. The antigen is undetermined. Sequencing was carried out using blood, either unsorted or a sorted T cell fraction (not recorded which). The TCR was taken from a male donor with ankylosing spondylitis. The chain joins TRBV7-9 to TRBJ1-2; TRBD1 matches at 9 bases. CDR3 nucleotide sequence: TGTGCCAGCAGCCCTCCAGGGACAGGGTACTATGGCTACACCTTC. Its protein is CASSPPGTGYYGYTF.